The next 20 T cell receptor beta chains were all read from a single sample in a study of T cell changes during pregnancy in multiple sclerosis. Only in-frame clones appear in the TCRdb table, and some are missing; sequencing was by immunoSEQ multiplex PCR. This repertoire shows roughly 79,000 clones, just over 90% found once; its top ten account for 0.43%. Here the sequenced sample was CD4+ T cells from peripheral blood mononuclear cells, taken before pregnancy. The receptors stem from a female donor with multiple sclerosis, enrolled in a pregnancy study.

This clone was recorded once. The chain is built from TRBV2 and TRBJ2-7, with 9 positions matching TRBD1. Germline CDR1 reads SNHLY; CDR2 reads FYNNEI. V gave up 6 bases and J gave up 5 bases; unmatched junction bases: 5. The length of the CDR3 is 13 residues. Here the CDR3 DNA reads TGTGCCAGCAGCGTCGGACAGGGGAACGAGCAGTACTTC. Protein sequence: CASSVGQGNEQYF.

The V and J genes are TRBV27 and TRBJ1-5, with 7 positions matching TRBD1. The germline CDR1 and CDR2 sequences are MNHEY and SMNVEV (reference sequence). J gave up 5 bases and V 6 bases, and 7 bases lay outside the gene matches. The CDR3 runs to 14 residues. The CDR3 nucleotides read TGTGCCAGCAGCCCGGGACAGTGGTATCAGCCCCAGCATTTT. This codes for CASSPGQWYQPQHF.

The chain links TRBV10-3 to TRBJ1-5; no firm D call. Deletions cut 6 bases from V and 7 bases from J, with 13 bases between. CDR3 size: 13 residues. Per the germline V gene, CDR1 is ENHRY and CDR2 is SYGVKD. The CDR3 loop reads CAISPRSGQPQHF. The CDR3 DNA reads TGTGCCATCAGCCCCAGGTCTGGACAGCCCCAGCATTTT.

The gene calls are TRBV6-1 and TRBJ2-2; possibly TRBD1 for D (6 bases). The germline gives CDR1 MNHNS, CDR2 SASEGT. V was cut by 5 bases and J by 7 bases, with 14 bases left in between. The CDR3 has 14 amino acids. CDR3 amino acids: CASSSQGRIGELFF. DNA for the CDR3: TGTGCCAGCAGTAGCCAGGGGAGAATCGGGGAGCTGTTTTTT.

This chain uses TRBV28 with TRBJ2-3, with 9 bases lining up with TRBD2. J lost 1 base, V lost 3 bases, and 5 bases had no gene match. The CDR3 is 16 residues long. Looked up from germline, CDR1 is MDHEN and CDR2 is SYDVKM. The chain's CDR3 is CASSFGGLARTDTQYF. In nucleotides, the CDR3 is TGTGCCAGCAGTTTTGGAGGACTAGCGCGCACAGATACGCAGTATTTT.

The gene calls are TRBV7-8 and TRBJ2-3; TRBD2 aligns across 8 bases. After removal of 2 bases from V and 5 bases from J, the junction contained 3 bases not matched to a gene. This CDR3 region has 14 residues. Germline lookup yields CDR1 SGHVS and CDR2 FQNEAQ. CDR3 sequence (DNA): TGTGCCAGCAGCTTATTTAGCGGGAAAGATACGCAGTATTTT. As protein: CASSLFSGKDTQYF.

The chain uses TRBV30 and TRBJ1-4; a weak D match, TRBD1 (5 bases). The germline V gene has CDR1 GTSNPN and CDR2 SVGIG (reference sequence). Between the trimmed V and J ends, which lost 3 bases and 0 bases, there was a span of 14 bases. The CDR3 has 16 amino acids. The chain's CDR3 is CAWRARQSATNEKLFF. The CDR3 bases are TGTGCCTGGAGAGCACGACAGTCAGCAACTAATGAAAAACTGTTTTTT.

CDR3 coding DNA: TGTGCCAGCAGTCGTTCCTTAGCGGGGGGGCTTTACGAGCAGTACTTC. Protein: CASSRSLAGGLYEQYF. This chain uses TRBV7-2 with TRBJ2-7, with 11 positions matching TRBD2. The V gene end was trimmed by 6 bases and the J gene end by 4 bases; junction bases not matched to a gene: 11. CDR3 length: 16 amino acids. CDR1 is SGHTA and CDR2 is FQGNSA in the germline V gene.

The chain employs TRBV10-3 and TRBJ2-5; TRBD2 aligns across 8 bases. This CDR3 is built from 15 residues. The V and J ends lost 0 bases and 5 bases, in that order; junction bases with no gene match: 5. Germline CDR1 reads ENHRY; CDR2 reads SYGVKD. CDR3 loop: CAISESGGRPETQYF. The CDR3 DNA sequence: TGTGCCATCAGTGAGTCGGGCGGGAGGCCCGAGACCCAGTACTTC.

This rearrangement joins TRBV2 to TRBJ2-1; 8 positions agree with TRBD1. V shed 2 bases, J shed 2 bases, and the junction held 2 bases outside the gene matches. CDR1 and CDR2 (germline): SNHLY, FYNNEI. The CDR3 contains 15 residues. The CDR3, as DNA: TGTGCCAGCAGTGAAACGGGACAGGCCTACAATGAGCAGTTCTTC. Residues: CASSETGQAYNEQFF.

The rearrangement joins TRBV30 to TRBJ1-5; 8 nucleotides agree with TRBD1. The V gene end was trimmed by 1 base and the J gene end by 1 base; junction bases not matched to a gene: 3. In germline, CDR1 is GTSNPN, CDR2 SVGIG (reference sequence). CDR3 size: 15 residues. The DNA for the CDR3 is TGTGCCTGGAGTGCCCAGGGGGCAAGCAATCAGCCCCAGCATTTT. It codes for CAWSAQGASNQPQHF.

The V call is TRBV29-1, the J call TRBJ1-1, with D perhaps TRBD1 (5 bases). The CDR3 loop spans 12 amino acids. Trimming removed 5 bases from V and 6 bases from J, with 13 bases in between. Germline lookup yields CDR1 SQVTM and CDR2 ANQGSEA. CDR3 nucleotides: TGCAGCGTTTTAAAAGGGGCGTCTGAAGCTTTCTTT. Its protein product is CSVLKGASEAFF.

The chain recombines TRBV5-1 with TRBJ1-4, with D possibly being TRBD1 (5 bases). Germline loops: CDR1 SGHRS, CDR2 YFSETQ. CDR3 length equals 14 residues. Trimming removed 4 bases from V and 8 bases from J, with 15 bases in between. The CDR3 protein is CASSPVPGWEKLFF. The DNA of the CDR3 is TGCGCCAGCAGCCCGGTCCCAGGGTGGGAAAAACTGTTTTTT.

The table lists this clone with a count of one. The J gene is TRBJ2-3, the V gene TRBV6-1; D gene ambiguous. This CDR3 has 15 amino acids. Trimming removed 4 bases at V and 3 bases at J, with 14 bases between. The germline CDR1 and CDR2 sequences are MNHNS and SASEGT. The CDR3 region has the DNA TGTGCCAGCAGTGTATCCGGGTTTAAAACAGATACGCAGTATTTT. Protein sequence: CASSVSGFKTDTQYF.

The chain links TRBV19 to TRBJ2-3; TRBD1 matches at 7 bases. Germline V gene lookup returns CDR1 LNHDA and CDR2 SQIVND (reference sequence). V lost 5 bases to trimming and J lost 4 bases; unmatched junction nucleotides: 6. The CDR3 is made up of 14 amino acids. CDR3 nucleotides: TGTGCCAGTAGTGCCAGGGGGAACGCAGATACGCAGTATTTT. Translated: CASSARGNADTQYF.

The chain has TRBV5-1 and TRBJ2-5, with no clear D. Germline loops: CDR1 SGHRS, CDR2 YFSETQ. There are 12 residues in the CDR3. V lost 2 bases to trimming and J lost 5 bases, with 7 bases between them. In DNA form, the CDR3 reads TGCGCCAGCAGCTTTTCCAGGGAGACCCAGTACTTC. Encoded protein: CASSFSRETQYF.

The table lists this clone with a count of one. This chain connects TRBV6-1 to TRBJ2-7, with TRBD1 matching 9 bases. V lost 6 bases and J lost 2; bases outside the gene matches: 5. CDR3 size: 14 residues. In germline, CDR1 is MNHNS, CDR2 SASEGT. CDR3 bases: TGTGCCAGCAGGCGGACAGGGGATGCCTACGAGCAGTACTTC. The encoded protein is CASRRTGDAYEQYF.

The rearrangement uses TRBV6-6 and TRBJ1-6; unclear D gene. The germline V gene encodes CDR1 MNHNY and CDR2 SVGAGI (reference sequence). The CDR3 is 16 amino acids. Between the trimmed V and J ends, which lost 4 bases and 4 bases, there was a span of 14 bases. DNA for the CDR3: TGTGCCAGCAGTTTAGACACGGAACCTTATAATTCACCCCTCCACTTT. Translating gives CASSLDTEPYNSPLHF.

The V and J genes are TRBV14 and TRBJ2-7; tentatively, D is TRBD1 (5 bases). CDR1 SGHDN and CDR2 FVKESK come from the germline V gene. The CDR3 consists of 17 residues. The ends were cut back, 1 base at V and 0 bases at J, with 16 bases in the middle. DNA of the CDR3: TGTGCCAGCAGCCAAGTCGCAGGGCTCCTGGGCTCCTACGAGCAGTACTTC. Its translation: CASSQVAGLLGSYEQYF.

This chain uses TRBV4-1 with TRBJ2-4, with D unresolved. The CDR3 is 11 amino acids. Germline CDR1 and CDR2: MGHRA and YSYEKL. V was shortened by 6 bases and J by 6 bases, with 6 bases between the two germline ends. The CDR3 sequence is CASRAGNIQYF. For the CDR3, the DNA is TGCGCCAGCAGGGCAGGAAACATTCAGTACTTC.